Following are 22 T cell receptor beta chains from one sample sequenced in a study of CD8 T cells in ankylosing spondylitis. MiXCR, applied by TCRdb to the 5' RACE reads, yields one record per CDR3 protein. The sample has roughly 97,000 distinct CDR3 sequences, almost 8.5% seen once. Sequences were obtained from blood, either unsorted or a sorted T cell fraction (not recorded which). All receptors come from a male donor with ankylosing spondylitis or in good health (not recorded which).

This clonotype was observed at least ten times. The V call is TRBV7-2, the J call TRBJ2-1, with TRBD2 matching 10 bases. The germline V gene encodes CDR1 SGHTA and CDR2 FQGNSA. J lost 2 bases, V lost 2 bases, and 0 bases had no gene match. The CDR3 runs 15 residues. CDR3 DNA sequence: TGTGCCAGCAGCTTAAGCGGGGGGGCCTACAATGAGCAGTTCTTC. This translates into CASSLSGGAYNEQFF.

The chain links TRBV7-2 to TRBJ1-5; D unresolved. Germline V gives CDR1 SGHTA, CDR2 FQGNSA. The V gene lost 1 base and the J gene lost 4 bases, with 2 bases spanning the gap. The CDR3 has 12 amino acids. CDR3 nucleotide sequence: TGTGCCAGCAGCTTAGTGAATCAGCCCCAGCATTTT. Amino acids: CASSLVNQPQHF. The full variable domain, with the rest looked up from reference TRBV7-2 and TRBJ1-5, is GAGVSQSPSNKVTEKGKDVELRCDPISGHTALYWYRQSLGQGLEFLIYFQGNSAPDKSGLPSDRFSAERTGGSVSTLTIQRTQQEDSAVYLCASSLVNQPQHFGDGTRLSIL.

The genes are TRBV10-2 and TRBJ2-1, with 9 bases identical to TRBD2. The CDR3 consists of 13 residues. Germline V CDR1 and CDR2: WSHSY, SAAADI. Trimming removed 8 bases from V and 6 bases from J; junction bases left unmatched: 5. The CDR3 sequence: CASRLAGANEQFF. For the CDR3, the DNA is TGCGCCAGCCGATTAGCGGGAGCCAATGAGCAGTTCTTC.

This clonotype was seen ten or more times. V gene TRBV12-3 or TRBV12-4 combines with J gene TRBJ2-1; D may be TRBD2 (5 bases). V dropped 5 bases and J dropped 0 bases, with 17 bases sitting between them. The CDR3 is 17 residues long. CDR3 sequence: CASSHGVTGFSYNEQFF. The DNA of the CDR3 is TGTGCCAGCAGTCACGGGGTCACGGGCTTCTCCTACAATGAGCAGTTCTTC.

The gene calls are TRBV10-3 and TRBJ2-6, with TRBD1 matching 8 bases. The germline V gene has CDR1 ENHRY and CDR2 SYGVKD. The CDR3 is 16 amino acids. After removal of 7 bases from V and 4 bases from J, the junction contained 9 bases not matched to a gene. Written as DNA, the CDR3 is TGTGCCATCACCAGGGGGCGATCTGAAGGGGCCAACGTCCTGACTTTC. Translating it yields CAITRGRSEGANVLTF.

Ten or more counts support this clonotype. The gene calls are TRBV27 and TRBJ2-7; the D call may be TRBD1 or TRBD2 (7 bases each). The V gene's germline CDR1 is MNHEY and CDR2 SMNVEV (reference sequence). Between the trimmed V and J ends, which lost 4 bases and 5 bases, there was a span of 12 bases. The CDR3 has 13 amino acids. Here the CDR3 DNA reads TGTGCCAGCAGTTGGGGAGGGGGCAACGAGCAGTACTTC. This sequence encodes CASSWGGGNEQYF.

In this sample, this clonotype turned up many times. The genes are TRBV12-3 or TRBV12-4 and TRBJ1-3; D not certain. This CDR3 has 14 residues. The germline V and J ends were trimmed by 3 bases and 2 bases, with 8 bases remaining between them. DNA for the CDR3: TGTGCCAGCAGTTTTTTGGAGGCTGGAAACACCATATATTTT. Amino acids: CASSFLEAGNTIYF.

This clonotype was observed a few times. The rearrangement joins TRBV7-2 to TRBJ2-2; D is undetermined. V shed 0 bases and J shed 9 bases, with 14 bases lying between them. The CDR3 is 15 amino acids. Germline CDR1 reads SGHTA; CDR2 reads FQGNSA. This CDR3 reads CASSLAPATFWELFF. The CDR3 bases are TGTGCCAGCAGCTTAGCGCCAGCTACGTTTTGGGAGCTGTTTTTT.

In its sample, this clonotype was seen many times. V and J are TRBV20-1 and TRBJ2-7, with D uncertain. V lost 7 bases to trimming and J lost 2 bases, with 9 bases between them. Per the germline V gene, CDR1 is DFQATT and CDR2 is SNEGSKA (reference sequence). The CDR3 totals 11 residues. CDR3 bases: TGCAGTGTCCACACCACCTACGAGCAGTACTTC. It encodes CSVHTTYEQYF.

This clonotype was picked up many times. CDR3 amino acids: CASSFLINTEAFF. CDR3 nucleotide sequence: TGTGCCAGCAGCTTCCTTATAAACACTGAAGCTTTCTTT. V is TRBV7-2 and J is TRBJ1-1; no definite D call. V gave up 3 bases and J gave up 2 bases, with 7 bases separating them. This CDR3 spans 13 amino acids. In germline, CDR1 is SGHTA, CDR2 FQGNSA.

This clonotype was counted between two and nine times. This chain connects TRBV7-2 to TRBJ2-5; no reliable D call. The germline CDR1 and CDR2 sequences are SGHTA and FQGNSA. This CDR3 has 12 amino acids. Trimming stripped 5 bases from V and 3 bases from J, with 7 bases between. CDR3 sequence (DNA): TGTGCCAGCAGCCCCCGGGAAGAGACCCAGTACTTC. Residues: CASSPREETQYF.

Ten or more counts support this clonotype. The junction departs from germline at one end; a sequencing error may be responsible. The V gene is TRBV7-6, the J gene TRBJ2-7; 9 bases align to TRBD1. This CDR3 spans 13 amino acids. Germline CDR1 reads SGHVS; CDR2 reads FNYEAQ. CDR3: CTSAPGQGYEQYF. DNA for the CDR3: TGTACCAGCGCGCCGGGACAGGGATACGAGCAGTACTTC.

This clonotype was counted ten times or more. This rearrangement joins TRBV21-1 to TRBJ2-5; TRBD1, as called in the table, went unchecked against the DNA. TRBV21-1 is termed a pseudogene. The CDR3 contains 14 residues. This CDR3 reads CASSPGALQETQYF. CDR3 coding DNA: TGTGCCAGCTCCCCAGGGGCCTTACAAGAGACCCAGTACTTC.

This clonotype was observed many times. CDR3 sequence reads: CASSYSRRSHEQYF. CDR3 DNA: TGTGCCAGCAGTTACTCGAGGAGGAGCCACGAGCAGTACTTC. The chain couples TRBV6-2 or TRBV6-3 to TRBJ2-7, with TRBD2 as a possible D gene (5 bases). The CDR3 is made up of 14 amino acids. V lost 0 bases to trimming and J lost 5 bases, with 11 bases between them. Germline CDR1 is MNHEY and CDR2 is SVGEGT.

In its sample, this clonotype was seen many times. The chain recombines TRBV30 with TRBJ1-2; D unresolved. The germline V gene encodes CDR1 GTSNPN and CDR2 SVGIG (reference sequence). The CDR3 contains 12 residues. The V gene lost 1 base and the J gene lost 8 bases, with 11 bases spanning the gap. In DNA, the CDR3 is TGTGCCTGGAGTGGAGACGCGAGAGGCTACACCTTC. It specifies CAWSGDARGYTF.

The CDR3 sequence: CASSQDFGQYYNEQFF. In DNA form, the CDR3 reads TGCGCCAGCAGCCAAGATTTCGGACAGTATTACAATGAGCAGTTCTTC. V usage is TRBV4-3 and J usage is TRBJ2-1; perhaps TRBD1 as D (6 bases). This CDR3 comprises 16 residues. Germline V gene lookup returns CDR1 LGHNA and CDR2 YSLEER. V gave up 0 bases and J gave up 4 bases, with 13 bases separating them.

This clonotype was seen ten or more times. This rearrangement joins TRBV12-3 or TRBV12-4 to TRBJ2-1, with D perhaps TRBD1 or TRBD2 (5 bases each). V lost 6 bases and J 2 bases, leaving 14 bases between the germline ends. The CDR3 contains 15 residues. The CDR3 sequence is CASSPTREPYNEQFF. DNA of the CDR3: TGTGCCAGCAGCCCAACCAGGGAGCCCTACAATGAGCAGTTCTTC.

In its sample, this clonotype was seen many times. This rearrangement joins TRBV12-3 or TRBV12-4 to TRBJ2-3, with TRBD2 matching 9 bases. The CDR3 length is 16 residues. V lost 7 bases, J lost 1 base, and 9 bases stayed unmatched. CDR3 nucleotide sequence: TGTGCCAGCATCCGTAGCGGGGGTTGGGGCACAGATACGCAGTATTTT. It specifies CASIRSGGWGTDTQYF.

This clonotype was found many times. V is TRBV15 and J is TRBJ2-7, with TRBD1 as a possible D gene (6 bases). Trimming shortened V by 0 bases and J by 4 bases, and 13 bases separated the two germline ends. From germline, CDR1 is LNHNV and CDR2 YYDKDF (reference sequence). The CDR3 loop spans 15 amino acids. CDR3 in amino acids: CATSRDPKQGYEQYF. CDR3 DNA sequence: TGTGCCACCAGCAGAGATCCCAAACAGGGTTACGAGCAGTACTTC.

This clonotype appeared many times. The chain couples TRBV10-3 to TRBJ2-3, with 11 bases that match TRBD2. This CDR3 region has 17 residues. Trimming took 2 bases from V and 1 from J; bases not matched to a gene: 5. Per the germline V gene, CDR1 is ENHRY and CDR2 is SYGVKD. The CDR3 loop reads CAISEVAGGLGTDTQYF. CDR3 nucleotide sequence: TGTGCCATCAGTGAGGTAGCGGGGGGGCTCGGCACAGATACGCAGTATTTT.

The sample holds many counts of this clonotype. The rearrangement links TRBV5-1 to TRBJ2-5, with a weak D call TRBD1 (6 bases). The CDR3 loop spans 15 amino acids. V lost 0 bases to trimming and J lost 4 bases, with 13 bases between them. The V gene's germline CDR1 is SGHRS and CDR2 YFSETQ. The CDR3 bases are TGCGCCAGCAGCTTGGCGGCAGGGGCAAGAGAGACCCAGTACTTC. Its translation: CASSLAAGARETQYF.

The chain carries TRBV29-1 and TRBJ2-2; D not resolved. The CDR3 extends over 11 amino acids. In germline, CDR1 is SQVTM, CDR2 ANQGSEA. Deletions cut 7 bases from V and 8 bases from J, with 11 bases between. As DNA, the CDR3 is TGCAGCGCTTCCTTGGTGGGGGAGCTGTTTTTT. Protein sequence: CSASLVGELFF.